This T cell receptor (beta chain) is from a study of blood T cell repertoires in COVID-19. Study-wide context: Spain, Italy and the United States supplied samples that represented acute and convalescent COVID-19. PBMCs, B-cell-depleted T cells, or T cells were the source of the cDNA or gDNA that made up the material.

Method: immunoSEQ multiplex PCR; TCRdb's copy keeps in-frame clones and lacks some. The sample consists of about 78,000 clones, approximately 86% of them appearing once. This TCR was sampled from a woman aged 55 to 70 with acute or convalescent COVID-19. Sequenced sample: peripheral blood.

The CDR3 here is CSILRTSGLSSYEQYF. As DNA, the CDR3 is TGCAGCATCCTGCGGACTAGCGGCTTAAGCTCCTACGAGCAGTACTTC. The V gene is TRBV29-1, the J gene TRBJ2-7; 10 bases fit TRBD2. Germline assignment: CDR1 SQVTM and CDR2 ANQGSEA. The CDR3 totals 16 residues. V gave up 8 bases and J gave up 0 bases; unmatched junction bases: 13.